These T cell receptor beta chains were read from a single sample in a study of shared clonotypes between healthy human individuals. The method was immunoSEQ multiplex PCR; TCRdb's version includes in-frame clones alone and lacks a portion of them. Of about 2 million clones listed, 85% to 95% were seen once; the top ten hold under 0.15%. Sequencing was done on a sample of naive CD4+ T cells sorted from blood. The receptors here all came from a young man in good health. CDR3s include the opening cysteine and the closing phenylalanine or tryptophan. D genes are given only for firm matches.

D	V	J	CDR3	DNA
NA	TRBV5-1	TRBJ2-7	CASSLDGGNGEQYF	TGCGCCAGCAGCTTGGATGGGGGGAACGGGGAGCAGTACTTC
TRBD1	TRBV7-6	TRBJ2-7	CASSSDRVSYEQYF	TGTGCCAGCAGCTCAGACAGGGTCTCCTACGAGCAGTACTTC
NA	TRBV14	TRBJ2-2	CASSPIRLRQGTGELFF	TGTGCCAGCAGCCCTATCCGGCTACGCCAAGGGACCGGGGAGCTGTTTTTT
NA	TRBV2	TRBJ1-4	CASSLTGINEKLFF	TGTGCCAGCAGTTTGACAGGTATCAATGAAAAACTGTTTTTT
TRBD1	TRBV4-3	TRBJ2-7	CASSQGHYRDSSYEQYF	TGCGCCAGCAGCCAAGGCCATTACCGGGACAGTTCCTACGAGCAGTACTTC
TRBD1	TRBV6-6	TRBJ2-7	CASSYSGQGAYEQYF	TGTGCCAGCAGTTACTCGGGACAGGGGGCCTACGAGCAGTACTTC
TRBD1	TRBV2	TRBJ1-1	CASNPPGYRGRDTEAFF	TGTGCCAGCAACCCACCGGGATATAGGGGGCGGGACACTGAAGCTTTCTTT
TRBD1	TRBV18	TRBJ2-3	CASSATGTTDTQYF	TGTGCCAGCTCAGCGACAGGGACCACAGATACGCAGTATTTT
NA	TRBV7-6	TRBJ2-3	CASSLATNTDTQYF	TGTGCCAGCAGCTTAGCGACCAACACAGATACGCAGTATTTT
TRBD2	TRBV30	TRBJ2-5	CAWSPTLTSGGRETQYF	TGTGCCTGGAGCCCAACCTTGACTAGCGGGGGGCGGGAGACCCAGTACTTC
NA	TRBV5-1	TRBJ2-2	CASSDDITGELFF	TGCGCCAGCAGCGACGATATCACCGGGGAGCTGTTTTTT
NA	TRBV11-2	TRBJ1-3	CASSLGGNSGNTIYF	TGTGCCAGCAGCTTAGGGGGTAACTCTGGAAACACCATATATTTT
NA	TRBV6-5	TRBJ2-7	CASSTSTKTYEQYF	TGTGCCAGCAGTACTAGCACCAAAACCTACGAGCAGTACTTC
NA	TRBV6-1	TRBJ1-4	CASSELGAHNEKLFF	TGTGCCAGCAGTGAATTAGGGGCTCATAATGAAAAACTGTTTTTT
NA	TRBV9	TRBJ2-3	CASSVGGWTDTQYF	TGTGCCAGCAGCGTCGGGGGCTGGACAGATACGCAGTATTTT
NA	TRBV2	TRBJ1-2	CASSEARGGYTF	TGTGCCAGCAGTGAAGCTCGGGGGGGCTACACCTTC
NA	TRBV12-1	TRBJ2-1	CASSFSWTANNEQFF	TGTGCCAGCAGCTTTTCTTGGACAGCTAACAATGAGCAGTTCTTC
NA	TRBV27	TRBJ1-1	CASSSNIENTEAFF	TGTGCCAGCAGTTCGAATATCGAGAACACTGAAGCTTTCTTT
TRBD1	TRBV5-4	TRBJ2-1	CASSLVGTGGDKQFF	TGTGCCAGCAGCTTGGTGGGGACAGGGGGCGACAAGCAGTTCTTC
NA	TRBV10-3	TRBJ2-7	CAISEGTMAYEQYF	TGTGCCATCAGTGAGGGGACGATGGCCTACGAGCAGTACTTC
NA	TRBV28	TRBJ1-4	CASSPRTPTNEKLFF	TGTGCCAGCAGTCCCCGGACACCAACTAATGAAAAACTGTTTTTT
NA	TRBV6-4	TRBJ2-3	CASSPSGRPDTQYF	TGTGCCAGCAGCCCCAGTGGGAGGCCAGATACGCAGTATTTT
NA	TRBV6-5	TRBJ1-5	CASSWGENQPQHF	TGTGCCAGCAGTTGGGGGGAGAATCAGCCCCAGCATTTT
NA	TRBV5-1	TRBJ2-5	CASSLGYQKGETQYF	TGCGCCAGCAGCTTGGGTTATCAGAAGGGAGAGACCCAGTACTTC
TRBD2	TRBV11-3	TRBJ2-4	CASSLGGGEAKNIQYF	TGTGCCAGCAGCTTGGGGGGAGGGGAAGCCAAAAACATTCAGTACTTC
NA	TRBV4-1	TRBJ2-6	CASSQESGANVLTF	TGTGCCAGCAGCCAAGAGTCTGGGGCCAACGTCCTGACTTTC
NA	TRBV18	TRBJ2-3	CASSPSRQGTDTQYF	TGTGCCAGCTCACCAAGTAGGCAGGGCACAGATACGCAGTATTTT
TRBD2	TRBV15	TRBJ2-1	CATSSTLAGGPWNEQFF	TGTGCCACCAGCAGTACACTAGCGGGAGGACCGTGGAATGAGCAGTTCTTC
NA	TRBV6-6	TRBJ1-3	CASSYDLGRPVGTIYF	TGTGCCAGCAGTTACGACTTGGGCAGGCCCGTAGGCACCATATATTTT
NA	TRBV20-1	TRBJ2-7	CSASASYEQYF	TGCAGTGCTTCGGCCTCCTACGAGCAGTACTTC
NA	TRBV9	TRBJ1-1	CASSVGPDTEAFF	TGTGCCAGCAGCGTAGGACCCGACACTGAAGCTTTCTTT
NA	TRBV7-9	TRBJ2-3	CASSMGDTQYF	TGTGCCAGCAGCATGGGAGATACGCAGTATTTT
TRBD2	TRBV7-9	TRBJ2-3	CASSLFGTSGGADTQYF	TGTGCCAGCAGCTTATTCGGGACTAGCGGGGGGGCAGATACGCAGTATTTT
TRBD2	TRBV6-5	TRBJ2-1	CASSNSGLIGNEQFF	TGTGCCAGCAGCAATAGCGGGTTAATCGGCAATGAGCAGTTCTTC
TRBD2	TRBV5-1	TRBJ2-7	CASSESGTSAYEQYF	TGCGCCAGCAGCGAATCCGGGACTAGCGCATACGAGCAGTACTTC